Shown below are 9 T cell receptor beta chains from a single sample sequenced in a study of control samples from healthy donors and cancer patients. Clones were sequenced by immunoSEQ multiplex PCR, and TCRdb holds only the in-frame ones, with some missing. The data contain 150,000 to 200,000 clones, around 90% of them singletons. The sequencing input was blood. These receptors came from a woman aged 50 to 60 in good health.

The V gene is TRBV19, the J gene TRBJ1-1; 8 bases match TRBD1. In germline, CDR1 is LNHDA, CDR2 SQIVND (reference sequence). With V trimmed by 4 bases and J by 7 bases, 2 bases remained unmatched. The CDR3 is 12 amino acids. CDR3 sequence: CASSKQGGEAFF. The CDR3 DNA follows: TGTGCCAGTAGTAAACAGGGGGGTGAAGCTTTCTTT.

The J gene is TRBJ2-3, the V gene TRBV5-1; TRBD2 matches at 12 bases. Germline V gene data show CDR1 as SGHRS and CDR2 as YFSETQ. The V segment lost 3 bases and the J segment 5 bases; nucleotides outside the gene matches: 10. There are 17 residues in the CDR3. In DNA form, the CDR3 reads TGCGCCAGCAGCTCCGACCCTAGCGGGGGGGTAAAAGATACGCAGTATTTT. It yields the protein CASSSDPSGGVKDTQYF.

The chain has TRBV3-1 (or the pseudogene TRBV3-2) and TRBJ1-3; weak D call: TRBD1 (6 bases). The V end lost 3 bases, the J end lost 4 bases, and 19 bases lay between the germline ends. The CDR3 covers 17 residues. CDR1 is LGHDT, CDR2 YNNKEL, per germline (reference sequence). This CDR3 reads CASSQGPGGASGNTIYF. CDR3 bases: TGTGCCAGCAGCCAGGGCCCGGGGGGGGCTTCCGGAAACACCATATATTTT.

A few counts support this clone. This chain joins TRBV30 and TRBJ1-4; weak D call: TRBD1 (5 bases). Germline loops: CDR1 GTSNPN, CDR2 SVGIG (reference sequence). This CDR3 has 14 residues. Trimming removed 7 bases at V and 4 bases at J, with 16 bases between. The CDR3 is CASGRGLGNEKLFF. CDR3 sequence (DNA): TGTGCCTCTGGAAGGGGACTGGGTAATGAAAAACTGTTTTTT. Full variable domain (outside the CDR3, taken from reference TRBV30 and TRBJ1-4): SQTIHQWPATLVQPVGSPLSLECTVEGTSNPNLYWYRQAAGRGLQLLFYSVGIGQISSEVPQNLSASRPQDRQFILSSKKLLLSDSGFYLCASGRGLGNEKLFFGSGTQLSVL.

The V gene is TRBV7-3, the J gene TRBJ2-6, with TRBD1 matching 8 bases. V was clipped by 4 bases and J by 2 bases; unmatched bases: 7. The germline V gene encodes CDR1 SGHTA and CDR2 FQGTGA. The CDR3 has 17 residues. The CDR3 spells CASSYGQGAAGANVLTF. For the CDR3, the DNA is TGTGCCAGCAGCTACGGACAGGGAGCAGCTGGGGCCAACGTCCTGACTTTC.

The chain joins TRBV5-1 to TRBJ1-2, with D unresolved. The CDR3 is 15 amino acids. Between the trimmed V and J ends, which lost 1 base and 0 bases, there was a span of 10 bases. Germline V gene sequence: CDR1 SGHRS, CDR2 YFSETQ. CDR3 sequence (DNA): TGCGCCAGCAGCTTGTTCCCTGGATCTAACTATGGCTACACCTTC. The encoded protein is CASSLFPGSNYGYTF.

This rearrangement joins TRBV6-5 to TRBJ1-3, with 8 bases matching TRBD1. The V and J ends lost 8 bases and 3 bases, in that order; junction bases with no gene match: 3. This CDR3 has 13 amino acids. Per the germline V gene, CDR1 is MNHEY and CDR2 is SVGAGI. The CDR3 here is CASPDRDGNTIYF. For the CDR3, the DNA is TGTGCCAGCCCGGACAGGGATGGAAACACCATATATTTT.

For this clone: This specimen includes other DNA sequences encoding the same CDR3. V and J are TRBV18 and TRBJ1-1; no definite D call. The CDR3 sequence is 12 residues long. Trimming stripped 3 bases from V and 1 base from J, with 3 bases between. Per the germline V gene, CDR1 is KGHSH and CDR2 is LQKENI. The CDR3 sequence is CASSPGNTEAFF. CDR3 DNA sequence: TGTGCCAGCTCACCGGGGAACACTGAAGCTTTCTTT.

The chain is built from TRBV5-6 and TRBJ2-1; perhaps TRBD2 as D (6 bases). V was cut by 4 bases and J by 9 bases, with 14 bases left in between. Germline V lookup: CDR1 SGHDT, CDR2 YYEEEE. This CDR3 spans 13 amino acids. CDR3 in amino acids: CASSLELASEQFF. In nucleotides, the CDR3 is TGTGCCAGCAGCCTAGAACTAGCTTCTGAGCAGTTCTTC.